This T cell receptor (beta chain) was sequenced in a study of early T cells in non-severe SARS-CoV-2 infection. Study details: Bulk RNA taken from unsorted whole blood was sequenced, leaving chains unpaired.

Each cDNA molecule carried a unique molecular identifier. Via MiXCR, TCRdb re-called the 5' RACE reads, giving one row per CDR3 protein. The sample lists about 110,000 distinct CDR3 sequences; around 12% were seen once. This clonotype was picked up many times. Sequenced material: whole blood, taken at baseline. This clonotype originated in an adult who was a healthcare worker with PCR-confirmed SARS-CoV-2 infection or an uninfected control (not recorded which).

CDR3 nucleotides: TGTGCCAGCAGCTTAGCGCTGCAGGTCGGGTATGAAAAACTGTTTTTT. Protein sequence: CASSLALQVGYEKLFF. This chain connects TRBV7-8 to TRBJ1-4; D remains ambiguous. From germline, CDR1 is SGHVS and CDR2 FQNEAQ. The CDR3 sequence is 16 residues long. The ends were cut back, 0 bases at V and 6 bases at J, with 14 bases in the middle.